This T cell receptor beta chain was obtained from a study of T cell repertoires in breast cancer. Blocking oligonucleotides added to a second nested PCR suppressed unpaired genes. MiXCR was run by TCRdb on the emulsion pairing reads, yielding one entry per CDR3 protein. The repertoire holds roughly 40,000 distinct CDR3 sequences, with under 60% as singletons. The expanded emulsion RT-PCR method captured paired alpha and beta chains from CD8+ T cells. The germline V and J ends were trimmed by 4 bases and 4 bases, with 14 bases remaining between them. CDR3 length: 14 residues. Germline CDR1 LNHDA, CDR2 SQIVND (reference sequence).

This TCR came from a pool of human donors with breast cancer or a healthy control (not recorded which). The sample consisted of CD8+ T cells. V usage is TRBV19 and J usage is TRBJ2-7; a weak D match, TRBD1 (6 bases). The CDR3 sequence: CASSTPDRTYEQYF. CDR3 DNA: TGTGCCAGTAGTACACCGGACAGAACTTACGAGCAGTACTTC.